This T cell receptor beta chain was documented in a study of shared clonotypes between healthy human individuals. Some clones are missing from TCRdb's copy, which holds only in-frame ones; the method was immunoSEQ multiplex PCR. Altogether roughly 2,000,000 clones are present, approximately 94% being singletons, with the ten largest covering 0.9% to 1.5%. Overall study results and limits: Few donors limited the genetic and exposure-history diversity represented. All-four-donor shared clonotypes had higher generation probabilities than non-shared clonotypes did.

In regard to this clone: As yet, its antigen is unknown.

CDR3 length: 13 amino acids. The germline V gene has CDR1 GTSNPN and CDR2 SVGIG (reference sequence). Trimming stripped 4 bases from V and 0 bases from J, with 9 bases between. Naive-designated CD8 cells lacked CD45RO, were positively enriched for CCR7, and omitted terminally differentiated effector memory CD45RA+ cells. The chain is built from TRBV30 and TRBJ1-1; no reliable D call. This TCR was sampled from a man between 18 and 35 years old in good health. The sample was naive CD8+ T cells sorted from blood. CDR3 sequence (DNA): TGTGCCTGGACCGGGGTGATGAACACTGAAGCTTTCTTT. Its translation: CAWTGVMNTEAFF. Looking up the rest from reference TRBV30 and TRBJ1-1 gives the full variable domain: SQTIHQWPATLVQPVGSPLSLECTVEGTSNPNLYWYRQAAGRGLQLLFYSVGIGQISSEVPQNLSASRPQDRQFILSSKKLLLSDSGFYLCAWTGVMNTEAFFGQGTRLTVV.